The present TCR beta chain was sequenced within a study of blood T cell repertoires in COVID-19. Overall study context: Specimens from acute and convalescent COVID-19 originated in the United States, Italy and Spain.

Measured with immunoSEQ multiplex PCR; TCRdb has only the in-frame clones, and not every one. The sample consists of nearly 350,000 clones, about four fifths of them appearing once. Per the germline V gene, CDR1 is MGHRA and CDR2 is YSYEKL. V lost 0 bases, J lost 0 bases, and 12 bases lay in between. This CDR3 is 16 amino acids long. This sequence joins TRBV4-1 and TRBJ2-7; D perhaps matches TRBD2 (6 bases). The sequence came from a man aged 25 to 45 with active or convalescent COVID-19. Sequenced sample: peripheral blood. In nucleotides, the CDR3 is TGCGCCAGCAGCCAAGATGCGGGGAGACACTCCTACGAGCAGTACTTC. This encodes CASSQDAGRHSYEQYF.